The 23 T cell receptor beta chains in this list originate from one sample, sequenced in a study of T-cell memory formation after mild COVID-19. TCRdb re-derived calls from the 5' RACE reads in MiXCR, one entry per CDR3 protein. Of 120,000 to 150,000 distinct CDR3 sequences in the sample, 5.5% to 7% were seen once. The source material was PBMCs or a T cell subset sorted from them (not recorded which). These TCRs come from an adult woman who had mild COVID-19 (a few samples of this study predate the infection). Cell type and time point are not known.

This rearrangement joins TRBV7-2 to TRBJ2-7, with 7 bases lining up with TRBD1. The CDR3 sequence is 13 residues long. The germline V gene encodes CDR1 SGHTA and CDR2 FQGNSA. J lost 4 bases, V lost 7 bases, and 7 bases had no gene match. In DNA, the CDR3 is TGTGCCAGCATCTTGGACAGGCATTACGAGCAGTACTTC. This encodes CASILDRHYEQYF.

The sample holds many counts of this clonotype. The CDR3 sequence is CAWSYSADTQYF. The CDR3 DNA reads as TGTGCCTGGAGTTATAGTGCAGATACGCAGTATTTT. The chain uses TRBV30 and TRBJ2-3; the D is unclear. Germline CDR1 is GTSNPN and CDR2 is SVGIG (reference sequence). V gave up 2 bases and J gave up 4 bases, with 7 bases separating them. The CDR3 extends over 12 amino acids.

This clonotype was observed many times. The V and J genes are TRBV5-4 and TRBJ2-3, with TRBD2 matching 7 bases. The CDR3 runs 15 residues. Unmatched junction bases numbered 4, after V lost 1 base and J lost 2 bases. From germline, CDR1 is SGHNT and CDR2 YYREEE (reference sequence). CDR3: CASSLRAGVTDTQYF. The CDR3 nucleotides read TGTGCCAGCAGCTTGAGGGCGGGAGTCACAGATACGCAGTATTTT.

The rearrangement links TRBV29-1 to TRBJ2-2; no clear D. Germline V gene sequence: CDR1 SQVTM, CDR2 ANQGSEA. CDR3 length equals 12 residues. Trimming shortened V by 4 bases and J by 1 base, and 4 bases separated the two germline ends. The CDR3 DNA follows: TGCAGCGTTGGACGGAACACCGGGGAGCTGTTTTTT. Translation gives CSVGRNTGELFF.

This clonotype came up many times. This chain uses TRBV29-1 with TRBJ1-2; D is possibly TRBD1 (6 bases). The germline CDR1 and CDR2 sequences are SQVTM and ANQGSEA. This CDR3 spans 15 amino acids. V was clipped by 6 bases and J by 4 bases, with 21 bases between them. The CDR3 loop reads CSVGTSGRGAYGYTF. The CDR3 coding sequence is TGCAGCGTGGGGACTTCGGGCAGGGGTGCCTATGGCTACACCTTC.

In this sample, this clonotype turned up a few times. The chain recombines TRBV20-1 with TRBJ2-2; 8 bases line up with TRBD1. The CDR3 runs 16 residues. V trimming: 0 bases; J trimming: 4 bases; junction bases outside the gene matches: 7. Germline V gives CDR1 DFQATT, CDR2 SNEGSKA (reference sequence). The CDR3 is CSARDSGQGVTGELFF. CDR3 coding DNA: TGCAGTGCTAGAGATTCAGGACAGGGCGTCACCGGGGAGCTGTTTTTT.

At least ten counts were recorded for this clonotype. This chain links TRBV5-1 with TRBJ2-3; 10 bases agree with TRBD2. Per germline, CDR1 SGHRS and CDR2 YFSETQ. V was clipped by 5 bases and J by 4 bases; unmatched bases: 4. This CDR3 comprises 14 residues. In nucleotides, the CDR3 is TGCGCCAGCAGTCTAGCGGGAGCGCCAGATACGCAGTATTTT. It is translated as CASSLAGAPDTQYF.

The chain recombines TRBV12-3 or TRBV12-4 with TRBJ1-1; the D is unclear. This CDR3 has 13 amino acids. Trimming removed 6 bases at V and 1 base at J, with 9 bases between. DNA of the CDR3: TGTGCCAGCAGCCAATACAGGAACACTGAAGCTTTCTTT. Translation: CASSQYRNTEAFF.

The V and J genes are TRBV20-1 and TRBJ2-7, with 11 nucleotides matching TRBD1. This CDR3 spans 14 amino acids. V shed 1 base, J shed 3 bases, and the junction held 2 bases outside the gene matches. Germline V CDR1 and CDR2: DFQATT, SNEGSKA (reference sequence). CDR3 coding DNA: TGCAGTGCTAGAGCCGGGACAGGGGGCTACGAGCAGTACTTC. Translating it yields CSARAGTGGYEQYF.

This clonotype was recorded a few times. The chain joins TRBV11-2 to TRBJ2-1; D ambiguous. CDR3 length equals 16 residues. Deletions cut 5 bases from V and 5 bases from J, with 19 bases between. Germline assignment: CDR1 SGHAT and CDR2 FQNNGV. Here the CDR3 DNA reads TGTGCCAGCAGCCCGGTCTTACGGCTGACCAACAATGAGCAGTTCTTC. Amino acid sequence: CASSPVLRLTNNEQFF.

CDR3 nucleotides: TGCGCCAGCAGCTTTTTGCATCGGACAGCAACTAATGAAAAACTGTTTTTT. This gives the protein CASSFLHRTATNEKLFF. V is TRBV5-1 and J is TRBJ1-4; D might be TRBD1 (6 bases). The germline V gene has CDR1 SGHRS and CDR2 YFSETQ. Trimming cost V 2 bases and J 0 bases, with 14 bases left between them. This CDR3 has 17 residues.

In this sample, this clonotype turned up many times. The chain couples TRBV7-3 to TRBJ2-5; 10 nucleotides match TRBD2. The trim removed 5 bases at V and 6 bases at J, leaving 12 bases unmatched. The CDR3 has 16 residues. The germline gives CDR1 SGHTA, CDR2 FQGTGA. The CDR3 DNA follows: TGTGCCAGCAGCCCCCTCCCTAGCGGGAGCCCGCAGACCCAGTACTTC. Its translation: CASSPLPSGSPQTQYF.

This clonotype was seen at least ten times. The chain recombines TRBV9 with TRBJ2-3, with TRBD2 matching over 13 bases. Germline V gene lookup returns CDR1 SGDLS and CDR2 YYNGEE. Unmatched junction bases numbered 2, after V lost 2 bases and J lost 2 bases. The CDR3 totals 16 residues. Here the CDR3 reads CASSVGLAGFTDTQYF. CDR3 sequence (DNA): TGTGCCAGCAGCGTGGGACTAGCGGGGTTCACAGATACGCAGTATTTT. Variable domain in full (rest from reference TRBV9 and TRBJ2-3): DSGVTQTPKHLITATGQRVTLRCSPRSGDLSVYWYQQSLDQGLQFLIQYYNGEERAKGNILERFSAQQFPDLHSELNLSSLELGDSALYFCASSVGLAGFTDTQYFGPGTRLTVL.

This clonotype appeared many times. The gene calls are TRBV5-1 and TRBJ2-3; D is unclear. The CDR3 totals 12 residues. V lost 6 bases and J 3 bases, leaving 8 bases between the germline ends. CDR1 is SGHRS, CDR2 YFSETQ, per germline. CDR3 coding DNA: TGCGCCAGCACCTCCTCTACAGATACGCAGTATTTT. Its translation: CASTSSTDTQYF.

This clonotype was detected ten times or more. The chain joins TRBV30 to TRBJ2-1, with 7 bases matching TRBD1. J lost 0 bases, V lost 6 bases, and 8 bases had no gene match. The CDR3 runs to 15 residues. The germline V gene has CDR1 GTSNPN and CDR2 SVGIG (reference sequence). The CDR3 reads CACSQGVSSYNEQFF. CDR3 coding DNA: TGTGCCTGTTCGCAGGGGGTTAGCTCCTACAATGAGCAGTTCTTC.

The chain has TRBV25-1 and TRBJ1-2; a weak D match, TRBD1 (5 bases). The ends were cut back, 7 bases at V and 8 bases at J, with 17 bases in the middle. The CDR3 has 13 residues. CDR1 MGHDK and CDR2 SYGVNS come from the germline V gene. CDR3 in amino acids: CASNTGGIGGYTF. In DNA form, the CDR3 reads TGTGCCAGCAATACCGGGGGGATAGGAGGCTACACCTTC.

A few counts support this clonotype. The chain combines TRBV20-1 with TRBJ2-1, with TRBD2 identical over 13 bases. Germline-derived CDR1 and CDR2 are DFQATT and SNEGSKA (reference sequence). The CDR3 spans 16 residues. V was pared by 6 bases and J by 5 bases, with 10 bases of the junction left unmatched. This CDR3 reads CSAGGGTSGTNNEQFF. The CDR3 DNA follows: TGCAGTGCCGGGGGAGGGACTAGCGGGACTAACAATGAGCAGTTCTTC.

The chain couples TRBV9 to TRBJ2-7, with TRBD1 matching 10 bases. The length of the CDR3 is 14 residues. Germline trimming cut 2 bases from V and 4 bases from J; bases unmatched to any gene: 3. The germline gives CDR1 SGDLS, CDR2 YYNGEE. This chain's CDR3 is CASSVRQGAYEQYF. DNA for the CDR3: TGTGCCAGCAGCGTTAGACAGGGGGCTTACGAGCAGTACTTC.

This clonotype appeared a few times. This chain links TRBV3-1 with TRBJ2-7, with D perhaps TRBD1 (6 bases). Trimming took off 3 bases at V and 0 bases at J, with 9 bases between the two ends. CDR3 length: 14 residues. Germline V CDR1 and CDR2: LGHDT, YNNKEL (reference sequence). CDR3 sequence: CASSQGATSYEQYF. The CDR3 DNA sequence: TGTGCCAGCAGCCAGGGGGCAACCTCCTACGAGCAGTACTTC.

This clonotype was counted only a few times. DNA of the CDR3: TGTGCCAGCAGTGAAACCCCCGGGACGTCCTATGGCTACACCTTC. This codes for CASSETPGTSYGYTF. This chain uses TRBV6-1 with TRBJ1-2; tentatively, D is TRBD1 (5 bases). V gave up 2 bases and J gave up 4 bases, with 14 bases separating them. Germline V lookup: CDR1 MNHNS, CDR2 SASEGT. This CDR3 is built from 15 residues.

This clonotype was detected many times. The chain is built from TRBV20-1 and TRBJ1-6; 8 bases match TRBD1. Trimming at V came to 4 bases and at J to 6 bases, leaving 5 bases not matched to a gene. The CDR3 covers 14 residues. Per the germline V gene, CDR1 is DFQATT and CDR2 is SNEGSKA (reference sequence). The CDR3 loop is CSATSGQGNSPLHF. The CDR3 DNA sequence: TGCAGTGCTACTAGTGGACAGGGTAATTCACCCCTCCACTTT.

This sequence joins TRBV15 and TRBJ2-3, with D possibly being TRBD1 or TRBD2 (5 bases each). This CDR3 region has 16 residues. Germline CDR1 LNHNV, CDR2 YYDKDF (reference sequence). The V gene lost 3 bases and the J gene lost 2 bases, with 15 bases spanning the gap. CDR3 residues: CATSRGLFGATDTQYF. The CDR3 DNA follows: TGTGCCACCAGCAGGGGCCTCTTCGGGGCCACAGATACGCAGTATTTT.

The sample holds many counts of this clonotype. The rearrangement links TRBV15 to TRBJ2-3; D call uncertain. Germline V gene sequence: CDR1 LNHNV, CDR2 YYDKDF (reference sequence). V was pared by 0 bases and J by 6 bases, with 7 bases between. The CDR3 is made up of 13 amino acids. The CDR3 loop reads CATSRDNYDTQYF. In nucleotides, the CDR3 is TGTGCCACCAGCAGAGATAACTACGATACGCAGTATTTT.